The T cell receptor beta chain under discussion was sequenced for a study of blood T cell repertoires in COVID-19. Study summary: Samples came from the United States, Italy and Spain, spanning acute and convalescent COVID-19. The analysed material was cDNA or gDNA that came from T cells, B-cell-depleted T cells, or PBMCs.

The germline V gene encodes CDR1 KGHSH and CDR2 LQKENI. V was trimmed by 4 bases and J by 1 base, leaving 14 bases between them. The CDR3 runs 16 residues. Per the original data handling: Estimates of nucleated cell counts were drawn from the amplification of reference gene primers. TCRdb's copy holds only in-frame clones and misses some; the assay was immunoSEQ multiplex PCR. The V and J calls and clone size are taken from that table; D and trimming were inferred from the DNA. The data contain roughly 200,000 clones, 83% of them singletons. Sequenced material: peripheral blood. The chain joins TRBV18 to TRBJ1-5; TRBD1 might be the D (6 bases). The source is a middle-aged man with active or convalescent COVID-19. CDR3 bases: TGTGCCAGCTCACTCACAGGGACGGGAAGCAATCAGCCCCAGCATTTT. Translation gives CASSLTGTGSNQPQHF.